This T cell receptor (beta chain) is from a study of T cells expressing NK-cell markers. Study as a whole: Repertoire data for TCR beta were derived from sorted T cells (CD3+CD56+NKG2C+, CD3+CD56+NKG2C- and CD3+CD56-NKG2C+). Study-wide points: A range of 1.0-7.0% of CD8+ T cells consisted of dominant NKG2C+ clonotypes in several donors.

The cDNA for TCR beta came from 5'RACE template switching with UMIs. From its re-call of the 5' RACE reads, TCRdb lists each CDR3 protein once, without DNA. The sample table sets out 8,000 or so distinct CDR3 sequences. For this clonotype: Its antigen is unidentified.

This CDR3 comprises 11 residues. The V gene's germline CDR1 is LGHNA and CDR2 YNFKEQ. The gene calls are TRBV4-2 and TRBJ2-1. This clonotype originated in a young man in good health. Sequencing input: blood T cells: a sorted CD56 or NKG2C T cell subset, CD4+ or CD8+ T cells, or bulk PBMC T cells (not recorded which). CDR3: CASSQDNEQFF.